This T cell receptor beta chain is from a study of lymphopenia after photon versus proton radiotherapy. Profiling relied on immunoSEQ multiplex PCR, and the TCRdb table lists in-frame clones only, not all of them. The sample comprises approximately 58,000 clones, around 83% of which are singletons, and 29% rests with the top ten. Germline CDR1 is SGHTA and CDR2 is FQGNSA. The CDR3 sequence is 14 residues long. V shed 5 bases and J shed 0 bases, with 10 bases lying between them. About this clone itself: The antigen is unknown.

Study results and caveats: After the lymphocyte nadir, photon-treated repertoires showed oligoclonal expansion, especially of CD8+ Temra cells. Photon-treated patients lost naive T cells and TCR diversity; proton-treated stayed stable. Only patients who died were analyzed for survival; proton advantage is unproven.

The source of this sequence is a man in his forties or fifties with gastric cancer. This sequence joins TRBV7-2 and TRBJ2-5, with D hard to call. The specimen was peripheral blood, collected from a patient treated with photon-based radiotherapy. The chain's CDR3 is CASSPDTYQETQYF. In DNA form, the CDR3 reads TGTGCCAGCAGCCCCGACACGTACCAAGAGACCCAGTACTTC.